This is a list of T cell receptor beta chains from one sample in a study of T cell responses to AZD1222 COVID-19 vaccine. Assay: immunoSEQ multiplex PCR; the TCRdb copy retains only in-frame clones and omits some. This table has 150,000 or so clones, around 90% appearing once. The sample in question was peripheral blood, obtained on day 0 of AZD1222 vaccination. Receptors originate from an adult in good health. Each CDR3 is given with its conserved first and last residue. The D gene is left open where the match is weak. Clone size is given for some rows only: seen once, a few or many times, or a class if the clone is expanded.

>once|TRBJ2-1|TRBV24-1|TRBD2
CATSDRSGSSYNEQFF
TGTGCCACCAGTGACCGTAGCGGGAGCTCCTACAATGAGCAGTTCTTC
>.|TRBJ1-5|TRBV28|.
CASSSGASGNQPQHF
TGTGCCAGCAGTAGCGGGGCCTCGGGCAATCAGCCCCAGCATTTT
>.|TRBJ2-5|TRBV27|TRBD2
CASSPTRTSGETQYF
TGTGCCAGCAGTCCCACTAGGACTAGCGGAGAGACCCAGTACTTC
>once|TRBJ2-7|TRBV27|TRBD1
CATFGTGPGEQYF
TGTGCCACCTTCGGGACAGGGCCGGGCGAGCAGTACTTC
>.|TRBJ1-4|TRBV20-1|.
CSASKRRSTNEKLFF
TGCAGTGCTAGTAAACGCAGGTCAACTAATGAAAAACTGTTTTTT
>.|TRBJ1-1|TRBV6-5|.
CASSYHGGLMNTEAFF
TGTGCCAGCAGTTACCACGGGGGGCTTATGAACACTGAAGCTTTCTTT
>.|TRBJ1-3|TRBV5-8|.
CASSWEGWASSGNTTYF
TGTGCCAGCAGCTGGGAGGGGTGGGCATCCTCTGGAAACACCACATATTTT
>.|TRBJ2-5|TRBV23-1|.
CASSQSVRVWDQETQYF
TGCGCCAGCAGTCAATCGGTCAGGGTATGGGATCAAGAGACCCAGTACTTC
>.|TRBJ2-2|TRBV6-5|.
CASSREEGATGELFF
TGTGCCAGCAGCCGTGAGGAGGGGGCCACCGGGGAGCTGTTTTTT
>.|TRBJ1-1|TRBV5-1|.
CASSLGRNTEAFF
TGCGCCAGCAGCTTAGGCAGAAACACTGAAGCTTTCTTT
>.|TRBJ2-3|TRBV27|TRBD2
CASRLSGRAGDTQYF
TGTGCCAGCAGACTTAGCGGGAGGGCCGGAGATACGCAGTATTTT
>.|TRBJ2-7|TRBV7-9|.
CASSLGQGAVYEQYF
TGTGCCAGCAGCTTGGGACAAGGGGCCGTCTACGAGCAGTACTTC
>.|TRBJ1-3|TRBV28|.
CASSPAQAGNTIYF
TGTGCCAGCAGTCCAGCGCAGGCCGGAAACACCATATATTTT
>.|TRBJ2-7|TRBV11-1|TRBD1
CASSFPGQGRYF
TGTGCCAGCAGCTTCCCCGGACAGGGTCGGTACTTC
>.|TRBJ2-3|TRBV5-4|.
CASSQRLTGRSTDTQYF
TGTGCCAGCAGCCAACGTTTGACAGGACGGAGCACAGATACGCAGTATTTT
>.|TRBJ2-1|TRBV11-2|.
CASSKGAYTYNEQFF
TGTGCCAGCAGCAAAGGGGCATATACCTACAATGAGCAGTTCTTC
>.|TRBJ1-4|TRBV2|.
CASYPGWNTKLKLFF
TGTGCCAGCTACCCTGGTTGGAACACGAAATTAAAACTGTTTTTT
>few|TRBJ2-5|TRBV18|.
CASSPSKRSFQETQYF
TGTGCCAGCTCACCATCCAAGCGGAGCTTCCAAGAGACCCAGTACTTC
>.|TRBJ2-1|TRBV7-6|.
CASSFSNEQFF
TGTGCCAGCAGCTTTAGTAATGAGCAGTTCTTC
>.|TRBJ2-1|TRBV24-1|.
CATSDQRVRNEQFF
TGTGCCACCAGTGATCAGAGGGTTCGGAATGAGCAGTTCTTC
>.|TRBJ1-4|TRBV7-9|TRBD1
CAAGAGGLGNEKLFF
TGTGCGGCGGGGGCAGGGGGTTTAGGTAATGAAAAACTGTTTTTT
>.|TRBJ1-2|TRBV19|.
CASSTPNRGNYGYTF
TGTGCCAGTAGCACACCTAACCGCGGGAACTATGGCTACACCTTC
>.|TRBJ2-7|TRBV28|.
CASSSVAVSSYEQYF
TGTGCCAGCAGTTCCGTCGCGGTTAGCTCCTACGAGCAGTACTTC
>.|TRBJ2-7|TRBV19|TRBD1
CASSAMTGVHQYEQYF
TGTGCCAGTAGTGCTATGACAGGGGTGCACCAATACGAGCAGTACTTC
>.|TRBJ1-2|TRBV28|.
CASSSQVGRMPSGYGYTF
TGTGCCAGCAGCTCACAGGTCGGCAGGATGCCTAGCGGCTATGGCTACACCTTC
>.|TRBJ1-2|TRBV6-5|.
CASSYSTTANGYTF
TGTGCCAGCAGTTATTCAACGACTGCAAATGGCTACACCTTC
>.|TRBJ2-7|TRBV6-5|TRBD1
CASSYRDRRGYEQYF
TGTGCCAGCAGTTACAGGGACAGGAGGGGCTACGAGCAGTACTTC
>.|TRBJ1-1|TRBV5-1|.
CASSQDSLNTEAFF
TGCGCCAGCAGCCAGGACAGCCTCAACACTGAAGCTTTCTTT
>.|TRBJ2-2|TRBV18|.
CASSQTGTGELFF
TGTGCCAGCTCTCAGACAGGAACCGGGGAGCTGTTTTTT
>.|TRBJ2-5|TRBV11-3|TRBD1
CASSLRQGVGETQYF
TGTGCCAGCAGCCTGCGACAGGGGGTAGGGGAGACCCAGTACTTC
>.|TRBJ2-3|TRBV19|.
CASSISPGGADTQYF
TGTGCCAGTAGTATAAGTCCGGGTGGGGCGGATACGCAGTATTTT
>.|TRBJ1-5|TRBV7-2|.
CASNTEGGVSNQPQHF
TGTGCCAGCAATACAGAGGGGGGGGTTAGCAATCAGCCCCAGCATTTT
>.|TRBJ2-3|TRBV19|TRBD1
CASSTSTGGSSDTQYF
TGTGCCAGTAGTACCTCGACAGGGGGCTCATCAGATACGCAGTATTTT
>.|TRBJ1-5|TRBV7-6|TRBD1
CASSLGTGDNQPQHF
TGTGCCAGCAGCTTGGGGACAGGGGACAATCAGCCCCAGCATTTT
>.|TRBJ1-3|TRBV2|.
CASSVYSRSGNTIYF
TGTGCCAGCAGTGTCTACAGCCGCTCTGGAAACACCATATATTTT
>.|TRBJ2-2|TRBV3-1/TRBV3-2|.
CASSQGRTGELFF
TGTGCCAGCAGCCAAGGACGCACCGGGGAGCTGTTTTTT
>.|TRBJ1-5|TRBV11-2|.
CASSPGGVNQPQHF
TGTGCCAGCTCCCCTGGAGGGGTCAATCAGCCCCAGCATTTT
>.|TRBJ1-4|TRBV9|.
CASSGDINEKLFF
TGTGCCAGCAGCGGGGACATTAATGAAAAACTGTTTTTT
>once|TRBJ2-7|TRBV11-3|.
CASSTSGLNEQYF
TGTGCCAGCAGCACCAGTGGTCTGAACGAGCAGTACTTC
>few|TRBJ2-3|TRBV28|TRBD2
CASSSAWGGRVPDTQYF
TGTGCCAGCAGTTCCGCGTGGGGCGGGAGGGTACCAGATACGCAGTATTTT
>.|TRBJ1-5|TRBV9|TRBD1
CASSATGGGQPQHF
TGTGCCAGCAGCGCAACAGGGGGTGGTCAGCCCCAGCATTTT
>.|TRBJ2-3|TRBV29-1|TRBD1
CSAYPGQDTQYF
TGCAGCGCATATCCGGGACAGGATACGCAGTATTTT
>.|TRBJ1-6|TRBV5-1|.
CASSLGPPGSPLHF
TGCGCCAGCAGCTTGGGTCCCCCCGGGTCACCCCTCCACTTT
>once|TRBJ1-4|TRBV2|.
CASSVGGRGEKLFF
TGTGCCAGCTCGGTTGGGGGCCGGGGAGAAAAACTGTTTTTT
>.|TRBJ2-1|TRBV6-5|.
CATRQASSYNEQFF
TGTGCCACCCGACAGGCCAGCTCCTACAATGAGCAGTTCTTC
>.|TRBJ2-2|TRBV18|TRBD1
CASTRDSLREGELFF
TGTGCCAGCACCCGGGACAGCTTGAGGGAAGGGGAGCTGTTTTTT
>.|TRBJ1-2|TRBV6-2/TRBV6-3|.
CASSSPPRGYTF
TGTGCCAGCAGTTCCCCCCCGCGGGGCTACACCTTC
>.|TRBJ2-2|TRBV3-1/TRBV3-2|.
CASSHGQNTGELFF
TGTGCCAGCAGCCATGGACAGAACACCGGGGAGCTGTTTTTT
>.|TRBJ2-7|TRBV29-1|.
CSVEDRDGSYEQYF
TGCAGCGTTGAAGATCGGGACGGCTCCTACGAGCAGTACTTC
>.|TRBJ1-2|TRBV2|.
CASSQGEGNYGYTF
TGTGCCAGCAGTCAGGGAGAGGGGAACTATGGCTACACCTTC
>.|TRBJ2-5|TRBV3-1/TRBV3-2|.
CASSQGSEGTQYF
TGTGCCAGCAGCCAAGGATCAGAGGGGACCCAGTACTTC
>.|TRBJ2-3|TRBV5-6|TRBD2
CASSPFSGGADTQYF
TGTGCCAGCAGCCCTTTTAGCGGGGGGGCCGATACGCAGTATTTT
>.|TRBJ2-2|TRBV19|TRBD1
CASSVQGTTGELFF
TGTGCCAGTAGCGTACAGGGGACCACCGGGGAGCTGTTTTTT
>.|TRBJ2-2|TRBV24-1|.
CATSDHDKGGTGELFF
TGTGCCACCAGTGATCACGACAAGGGTGGAACCGGGGAGCTGTTTTTT
>.|TRBJ1-3|TRBV6-1|.
CASSERGTLNGNTIYF
TGTGCCAGCAGTGAAAGGGGCACTCTTAATGGAAACACCATATATTTT
>once|TRBJ1-1|TRBV11-3|.
CASSLRVNTEAFF
TGTGCCAGCAGCTTAAGAGTGAATACTGAAGCTTTCTTT
>once|TRBJ1-6|TRBV3-1/TRBV3-2|.
CASSQGGQSGVVALHF
TGTGCCAGCAGCCAAGGCGGACAGTCCGGTGTGGTAGCCCTCCACTTT